The T cell receptor (beta chain) under discussion was sequenced for a study of graft-versus-host responses after intestinal transplantation. Study background: In this cohort, recipients had multivisceral, liver-intestinal, or isolated intestinal transplants. Each recipient received anti-thymocyte globulin induction, then tacrolimus and steroids for about 3 years.

CDR1 is SGHDT and CDR2 is YYEEEE in the germline V gene. CDR3 length: 17 amino acids. Trimming shortened V by 0 bases and J by 4 bases, and 19 bases separated the two germline ends. This clone was picked up one time. The antigen remains undetermined. Study-wide results and caveats: GvH clone levels peaked in circulation, and this peak was associated with early post-transplant HvG declines.

TCRdb's copy holds only in-frame clones and misses some; the assay was immunoSEQ multiplex PCR. The repertoire holds 77,000 or so clones, with about 90% as singletons. The rearrangement links TRBV5-6 to TRBJ1-1; no definite D call. Material: PBMCs, obtained 98 days after intestinal transplantation. The sequence came from a human patient who received an intestinal transplant, so some T cells may come from the graft donor. CDR3 DNA: TGTGCCAGCAGCTTGGTAGCGGAGTCGGGGTCGGTCACTGAAGCTTTCTTT. Translated: CASSLVAESGSVTEAFF.